These 10 T cell receptor beta chains share one sample of origin, sequenced in a study of cytomegalovirus exposure and HLA in healthy donors. The PCR contained 60 Vbeta and 13 Jbeta primers. Measured with immunoSEQ multiplex PCR; TCRdb has only the in-frame clones, and not every one. The table has about 130,000 clones, about four fifths seen once; the top ten hold 4.5% to 5%. The sequencing sample was made of PBMCs. All receptors derive from a man between 25 and 39 years old in good health.

In its sample, this clone was seen once. The J gene is TRBJ2-4, the V gene TRBV11-2, with 7 bases identical to TRBD1. CDR3 length: 19 residues. Germline-derived CDR1 and CDR2 are SGHAT and FQNNGV. V dropped 3 bases and J dropped 1; count of bases not matched to a gene: 15. The CDR3 loop reads CASSLDRSGPQGAKNIQYF. CDR3 nucleotide sequence: TGTGCCAGCAGCTTGGACAGGTCGGGCCCGCAAGGTGCCAAAAACATTCAGTACTTC. The whole variable domain, remainder taken from reference TRBV11-2 and TRBJ2-4, is EAGVAQSPRYKIIEKRQSVAFWCNPISGHATLYWYQQILGQGPKLLIQFQNNGVVDDSQLPKDRFSAERLKGVDSTLKIQPAKLEDSAVYLCASSLDRSGPQGAKNIQYFGAGTRLSVL.

The rearrangement uses TRBV7-7 and TRBJ2-7, with 14 positions matching TRBD2. The CDR3 length is 20 residues. The germline V gene has CDR1 SSHAT and CDR2 FNYEAQ (reference sequence). V gave up 1 base and J gave up 2 bases; unmatched junction bases: 13. The CDR3 region has the DNA TGTGCCAGCAGCTTAGGACTACCCAAGACTAGCGGGAGGGCTACCTACGAGCAGTACTTC. It codes for CASSLGLPKTSGRATYEQYF. Using reference TRBV7-7 and TRBJ2-7 for the parts outside the CDR3, the full variable domain is GAGVSQSPRYKVTKRGQDVTLRCDPISSHATLYWYQQALGQGPEFLTYFNYEAQPDKSGLPSDRFSAERPEGSISTLTIQRTEQRDSAMYRCASSLGLPKTSGRATYEQYFGPGTRLTVT.

J is TRBJ2-1 and V is TRBV7-3; perhaps TRBD2 as D (6 bases). From germline, CDR1 is SGHTA and CDR2 FQGTGA. The CDR3 runs 15 residues. Trimming stripped 5 bases from V and 0 bases from J, with 11 bases between. The CDR3 DNA reads as TGTGCCAGCAGCCATGGGGGGAGCTCCTACAATGAGCAGTTCTTC. It encodes CASSHGGSSYNEQFF.

This chain joins TRBV5-1 and TRBJ1-2; D is unresolved. From germline, CDR1 is SGHRS and CDR2 YFSETQ. The CDR3 has 13 amino acids. Trimming removed 0 bases at V and 8 bases at J, with 11 bases between. The DNA of the CDR3 is TGCGCCAGCAGCTTGGTGAGGTCTATGGGCTACACCTTC. Protein sequence: CASSLVRSMGYTF.

The V call is TRBV9, the J call TRBJ2-1; D unclear. In germline, CDR1 is SGDLS, CDR2 YYNGEE. This CDR3 has 12 amino acids. The V end was cut by 2 bases, the J end by 7 bases, with 7 bases between. CDR3 DNA sequence: TGTGCCAGCAGCGTCAGTGATAATGAGCAGTTCTTC. Encoded protein: CASSVSDNEQFF.

This clone turned up a few times. This chain uses TRBV28 with TRBJ2-1; 12 bases agree with TRBD2. With 3 bases clipped from V and 5 bases from J, the junction kept 5 bases outside the gene matches. Germline CDR1 and CDR2: MDHEN and SYDVKM. The CDR3 has 16 residues. The CDR3 is CASSFTGLAGNNEQFF. CDR3 DNA: TGTGCCAGCAGTTTTACAGGACTAGCGGGAAACAATGAGCAGTTCTTC.

The chain joins TRBV19 to TRBJ2-7; D gene unclear. Germline values: CDR1 LNHDA, CDR2 SQIVND (reference sequence). This CDR3 comprises 14 residues. V was trimmed by 3 bases and J by 1 base, leaving 10 bases between them. The CDR3 DNA reads TGTGCCAGTAGTATCTCCCCGGGTTCCTACGAGCAGTACTTC. Translating gives CASSISPGSYEQYF. The whole variable domain, remainder taken from reference TRBV19 and TRBJ2-7, is DGGITQSPKYLFRKEGQNVTLSCEQNLNHDAMYWYRQDPGQGLRLIYYSQIVNDFQKGDIAEGYSVSREKKESFPLTVTSAQKNPTAFYLCASSISPGSYEQYFGPGTRLTVT.

This clone was recorded only once. This chain links TRBV6-6 with TRBJ2-1; TRBD2 matches at 12 bases. The CDR3 sequence is 16 residues long. The germline V gene has CDR1 MNHNY and CDR2 SVGAGI (reference sequence). Trimming at V came to 2 bases and at J to 9 bases, leaving 8 bases not matched to a gene. The CDR3 loop reads CASSYDLAGGQSEQFF. DNA for the CDR3: TGTGCCAGCAGTTACGACCTAGCGGGAGGGCAGAGTGAGCAGTTCTTC.

The chain uses TRBV7-6 and TRBJ2-7; 7 positions match TRBD2. V dropped 5 bases and J dropped 2; count of bases not matched to a gene: 9. This CDR3 region has 15 residues. Per germline, CDR1 SGHVS and CDR2 FNYEAQ. The CDR3 nucleotides read TGTGCCAGCAGCCTCGCGGGAGCGACGACCTACGAGCAGTACTTC. Translating gives CASSLAGATTYEQYF.

This rearrangement joins TRBV5-1 to TRBJ1-2; 9 bases fit TRBD1. Germline lookup yields CDR1 SGHRS and CDR2 YFSETQ. This CDR3 contains 14 residues. After removal of 6 bases from V and 5 bases from J, the junction contained 8 bases not matched to a gene. Written as DNA, the CDR3 is TGCGCCAGCACCCCGGGGGGACAGGGTTATGGCTACACCTTC. Its translation: CASTPGGQGYGYTF.